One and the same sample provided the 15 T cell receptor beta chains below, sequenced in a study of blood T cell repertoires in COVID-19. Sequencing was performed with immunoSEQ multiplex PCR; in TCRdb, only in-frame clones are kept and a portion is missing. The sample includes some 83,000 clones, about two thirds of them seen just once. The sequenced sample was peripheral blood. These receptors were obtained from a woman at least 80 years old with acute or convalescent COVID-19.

The chain's CDR3 is CASSSPAGDYNSPLHF. CDR3 in DNA: TGTGCCAGCAGCTCCCCCGCCGGGGACTATAATTCACCCCTCCACTTT. The chain carries TRBV11-2 and TRBJ1-6; D gene ambiguous. Per the germline V gene, CDR1 is SGHAT and CDR2 is FQNNGV. CDR3 length: 16 residues. V was cut by 4 bases and J by 3 bases, with 13 bases left in between. Filled out from reference TRBV11-2 and TRBJ1-6, the complete variable domain reads EAGVAQSPRYKIIEKRQSVAFWCNPISGHATLYWYQQILGQGPKLLIQFQNNGVVDDSQLPKDRFSAERLKGVDSTLKIQPAKLEDSAVYLCASSSPAGDYNSPLHFGNGTRLTVT.

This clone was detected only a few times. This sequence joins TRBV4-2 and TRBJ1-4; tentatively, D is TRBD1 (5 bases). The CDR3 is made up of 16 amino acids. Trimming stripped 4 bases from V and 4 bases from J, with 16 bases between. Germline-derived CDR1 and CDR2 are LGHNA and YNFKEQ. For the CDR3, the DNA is TGTGCCAGCAGCCGAGCAACGTGGCAGGGTAATGAAAAACTGTTTTTT. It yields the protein CASSRATWQGNEKLFF.

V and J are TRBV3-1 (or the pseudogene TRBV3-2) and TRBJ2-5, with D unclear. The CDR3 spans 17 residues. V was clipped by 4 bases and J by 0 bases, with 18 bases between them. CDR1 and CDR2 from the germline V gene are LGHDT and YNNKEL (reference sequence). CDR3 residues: CASSPPSPVPYQETQYF. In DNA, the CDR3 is TGTGCCAGCAGCCCTCCATCGCCGGTACCGTACCAAGAGACCCAGTACTTC.

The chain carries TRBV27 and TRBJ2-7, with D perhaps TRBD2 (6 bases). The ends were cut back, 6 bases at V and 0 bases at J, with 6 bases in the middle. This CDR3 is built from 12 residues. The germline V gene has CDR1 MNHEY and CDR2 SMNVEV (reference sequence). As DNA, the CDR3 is TGTGCCAGCAGGGACTACTCCTACGAGCAGTACTTC. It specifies CASRDYSYEQYF.

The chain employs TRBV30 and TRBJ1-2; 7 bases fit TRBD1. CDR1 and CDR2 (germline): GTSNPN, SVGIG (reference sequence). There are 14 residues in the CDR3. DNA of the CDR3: TGTGCTTTTTTGAGGGGGACAGAGTATTATGGCTACACCTTC. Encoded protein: CAFLRGTEYYGYTF.

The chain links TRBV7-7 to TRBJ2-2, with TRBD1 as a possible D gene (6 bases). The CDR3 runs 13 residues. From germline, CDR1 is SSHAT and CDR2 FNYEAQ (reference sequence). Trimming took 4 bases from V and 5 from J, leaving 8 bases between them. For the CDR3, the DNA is TGTGCCAGCAGCTCCACAGGGACCGGGGAGCTGTTTTTT. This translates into CASSSTGTGELFF. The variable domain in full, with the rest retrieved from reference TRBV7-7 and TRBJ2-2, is GAGVSQSPRYKVTKRGQDVTLRCDPISSHATLYWYQQALGQGPEFLTYFNYEAQPDKSGLPSDRFSAERPEGSISTLTIQRTEQRDSAMYRCASSSTGTGELFFGEGSRLTVL.

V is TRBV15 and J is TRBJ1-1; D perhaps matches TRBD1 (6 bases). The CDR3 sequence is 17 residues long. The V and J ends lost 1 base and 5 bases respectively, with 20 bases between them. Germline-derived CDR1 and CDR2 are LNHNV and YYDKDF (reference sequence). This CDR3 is CATSRGRRQAPGTEAFF. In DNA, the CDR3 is TGTGCCACCAGCAGAGGGCGAAGACAGGCCCCGGGGACTGAAGCTTTCTTT.

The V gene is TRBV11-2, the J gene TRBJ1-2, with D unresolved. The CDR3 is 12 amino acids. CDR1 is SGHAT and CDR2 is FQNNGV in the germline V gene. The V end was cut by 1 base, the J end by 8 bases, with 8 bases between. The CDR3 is CASSLAQLGYTF. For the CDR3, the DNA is TGTGCCAGCAGCTTAGCCCAACTAGGCTACACCTTC.

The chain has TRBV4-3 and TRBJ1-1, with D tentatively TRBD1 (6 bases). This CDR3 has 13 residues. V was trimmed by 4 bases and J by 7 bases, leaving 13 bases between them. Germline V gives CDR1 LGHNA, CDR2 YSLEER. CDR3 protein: CASSRGTRVEAFF. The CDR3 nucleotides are TGCGCCAGCAGCCGAGGGACAAGGGTTGAAGCTTTCTTT.

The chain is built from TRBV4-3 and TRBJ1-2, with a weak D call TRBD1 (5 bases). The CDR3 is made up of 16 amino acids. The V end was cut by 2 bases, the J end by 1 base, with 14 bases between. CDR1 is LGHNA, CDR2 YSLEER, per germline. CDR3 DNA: TGCGCCAGCAGCCAACAGGCTATGACAGTTAACTATGGCTACACCTTC. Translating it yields CASSQQAMTVNYGYTF.

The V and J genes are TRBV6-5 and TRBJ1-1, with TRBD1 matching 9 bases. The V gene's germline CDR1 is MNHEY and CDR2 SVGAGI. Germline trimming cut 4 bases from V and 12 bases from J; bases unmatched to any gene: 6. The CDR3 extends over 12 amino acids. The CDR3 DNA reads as TGTGCCAGCAGTTTCCGGGACAGGGAATCTTTCTTT. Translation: CASSFRDRESFF.

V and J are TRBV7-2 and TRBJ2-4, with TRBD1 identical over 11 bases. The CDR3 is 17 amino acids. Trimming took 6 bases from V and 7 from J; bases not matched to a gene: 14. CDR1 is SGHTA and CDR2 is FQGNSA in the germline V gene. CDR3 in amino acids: CASSRLRPGQGVNIQYF. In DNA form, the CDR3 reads TGTGCCAGCAGTCGACTCAGGCCGGGACAGGGGGTGAACATTCAGTACTTC.

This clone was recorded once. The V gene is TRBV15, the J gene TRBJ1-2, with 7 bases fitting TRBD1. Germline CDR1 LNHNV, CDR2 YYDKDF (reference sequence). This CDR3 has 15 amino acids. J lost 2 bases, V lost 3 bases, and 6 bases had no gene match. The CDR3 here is CATSRSRGRNYGYTF. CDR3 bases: TGTGCCACCAGCAGGTCCAGGGGGAGAAACTATGGCTACACCTTC.

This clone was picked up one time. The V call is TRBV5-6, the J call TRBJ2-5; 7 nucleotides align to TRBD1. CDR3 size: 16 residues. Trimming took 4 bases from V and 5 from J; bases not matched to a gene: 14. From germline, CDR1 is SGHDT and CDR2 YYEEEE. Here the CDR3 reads CASSAIRDRNWETQYF. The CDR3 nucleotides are TGTGCCAGCAGCGCGATCCGGGACAGAAATTGGGAGACCCAGTACTTC.

The CDR3 sequence is CAISVMQGHNSPLHF. The DNA of the CDR3 is TGTGCCATCAGTGTAATGCAGGGGCATAATTCACCCCTCCACTTT. This chain joins TRBV10-3 and TRBJ1-6, with D maybe TRBD1 (6 bases). V was trimmed by 4 bases and J by 5 bases, leaving 12 bases between them. Germline CDR1 ENHRY, CDR2 SYGVKD. The CDR3 length is 15 residues.